The 8 T cell receptor beta chains below were found in one sample sequenced in a study of T cells in Graves' hyperthyroidism and ophthalmopathy. RNA transcripts served as the template for amplifying TCR beta CDR3 regions. The TCR CDR3 was amplified in a first-round RT-PCR using the HTBI primer set. TCRdb passed the multiplex PCR reads through MiXCR, listing each CDR3 protein once. The sample lists a few hundred thousand distinct CDR3 sequences, approximately 20% occurring once. The material sequenced was blood. These receptors were collected from a woman between 18 and 29 years old with Graves' hyperthyroidism.

In this sample, this clonotype turned up many times. The gene calls are TRBV12-3 or TRBV12-4 and TRBJ1-2; 10 bases align to TRBD1. With 3 bases clipped from V and 7 bases from J, the junction kept 8 bases outside the gene matches. The CDR3 spans 15 residues. The CDR3 spells CASSFGSGTGVGYTF. In DNA form, the CDR3 reads TGTGCCAGCAGTTTTGGAAGTGGGACAGGGGTTGGCTACACCTTC.

This clonotype came up a few times. This chain joins TRBV6-1 and TRBJ1-5; possible D gene TRBD1, 6 bases. Germline CDR1 reads MNHNS; CDR2 reads SASEGT. CDR3 length: 16 amino acids. V gave up 6 bases and J gave up 2 bases, with 17 bases separating them. The CDR3 loop is CASSLDRPGCNQPQHF. As DNA, the CDR3 is TGTGCCAGCAGCCTTGACAGGCCCGGGTGCAATCAGCCCCAGCATTTT.

This clonotype showed up many times. The rearrangement uses TRBV11-1 and TRBJ2-2; a weak D match, TRBD1 (5 bases). Trimming removed 0 bases at V and 5 bases at J, with 10 bases between. Per germline, CDR1 SGHAT and CDR2 FQDESV (reference sequence). This CDR3 has 15 amino acids. CDR3 loop: CASSLAGARTGELFF. CDR3 coding DNA: TGTGCCAGCAGCTTAGCAGGGGCGAGAACCGGGGAGCTGTTTTTT.

The sample holds many counts of this clonotype. The chain uses TRBV4-2 and TRBJ1-1; D is perhaps TRBD1 (6 bases). Germline values: CDR1 LGHNA, CDR2 YNFKEQ. V gave up 1 base and J gave up 1 base, with 13 bases separating them. This CDR3 contains 16 residues. Here the CDR3 reads CASSQGEGVSNTEAFF. DNA for the CDR3: TGTGCCAGCAGCCAAGGAGAGGGGGTCTCGAACACTGAAGCTTTCTTT.

This clonotype was counted at least ten times. The chain carries TRBV20-1 and TRBJ1-5, with D perhaps matching TRBD1 (6 bases). The germline V gene encodes CDR1 DFQATT and CDR2 SNEGSKA (reference sequence). The CDR3 is made up of 14 amino acids. The V end lost 3 bases, the J end lost 1 base, and 10 bases lay between the germline ends. CDR3 protein: CSASWGQSNQPQHF. Here the CDR3 DNA reads TGCAGTGCTAGTTGGGGGCAGAGCAATCAGCCCCAGCATTTT.

At least ten counts were recorded for this clonotype. The chain uses TRBV13 and TRBJ2-7; either TRBD1 or TRBD2 may supply D (5 bases each). Trimming shortened V by 5 bases and J by 3 bases, and 14 bases separated the two germline ends. This CDR3 is built from 14 residues. CDR1 and CDR2 from the germline V gene are PRHDT and FYEKMQ (reference sequence). CDR3 region: CASSQKGTDYEQYF. The CDR3 DNA reads TGTGCCAGCAGCCAGAAGGGGACGGACTACGAGCAGTACTTC.

The V gene is TRBV12-3 or TRBV12-4, the J gene TRBJ2-7, with D possibly TRBD2 on 6 matching bases. The CDR3 runs to 15 residues. Between the trimmed V and J ends, which lost 6 bases and 3 bases, there was a span of 18 bases. The CDR3 reads CASSPRGSSHYEQYF. The DNA for the CDR3 is TGTGCCAGCAGCCCCCGGGGGTCCTCCCACTACGAGCAGTACTTC.

In this sample, this clonotype turned up many times. The chain couples TRBV7-3 to TRBJ2-5; TRBD1 matches at 7 bases. V was pared by 5 bases and J by 4 bases, with 4 bases of the junction left unmatched. CDR1 SGHTA and CDR2 FQGTGA come from the germline V gene. The CDR3 sequence is 13 residues long. CDR3 sequence (DNA): TGTGCCAGCAGCCTCTACAGGGGAGAGACCCAGTACTTC. It encodes CASSLYRGETQYF.